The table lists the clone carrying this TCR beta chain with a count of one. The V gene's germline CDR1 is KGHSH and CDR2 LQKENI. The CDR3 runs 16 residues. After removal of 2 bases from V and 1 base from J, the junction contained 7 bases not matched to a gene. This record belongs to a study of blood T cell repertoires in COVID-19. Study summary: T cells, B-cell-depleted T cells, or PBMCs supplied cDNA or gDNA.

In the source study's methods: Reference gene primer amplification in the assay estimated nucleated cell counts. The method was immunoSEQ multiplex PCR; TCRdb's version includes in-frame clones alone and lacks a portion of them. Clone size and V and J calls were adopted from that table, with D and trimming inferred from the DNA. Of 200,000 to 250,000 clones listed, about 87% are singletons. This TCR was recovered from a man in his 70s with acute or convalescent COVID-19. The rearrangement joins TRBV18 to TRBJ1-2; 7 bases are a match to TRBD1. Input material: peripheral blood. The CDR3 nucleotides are TGTGCCAGCTCACCAGTCGACAGGGAATTTAACTATGGCTACACCTTC. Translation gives CASSPVDREFNYGYTF.